Below, 23 T cell receptor beta chains from the same sample are listed, as sequenced in a study of CD8 T cells in ankylosing spondylitis. TCRdb called the 5' RACE reads again in MiXCR, with one record for every CDR3 protein. The table has some 800,000 distinct CDR3 sequences, about an eighth seen once; the top ten hold 0.51%. The antigens of these receptors remain unknown. Study-wide results and limits: There was a TCR beta motif, made of several highly homologous variants, that appeared characteristic of ankylosing spondylitis blood.

The sequencing sample was made of blood, either unsorted or a sorted T cell fraction (not recorded which). These receptors all come from a male donor with ankylosing spondylitis.

This chain connects TRBV28 to TRBJ2-1; 8 bases line up with TRBD2. J gave up 4 bases and V 6 bases, and 11 bases lay outside the gene matches. The germline V gene has CDR1 MDHEN and CDR2 SYDVKM. The CDR3 is 16 amino acids. This CDR3 is CASSELSGGTYNEQFF. The CDR3 region has the DNA TGTGCCAGCAGCGAACTCAGCGGGGGAACTTACAATGAGCAGTTCTTC. Full variable domain (rest looked up from reference TRBV28 and TRBJ2-1): DVKVTQSSRYLVKRTGEKVFLECVQDMDHENMFWYRQDPGLGLRLIYFSYDVKMKEKGDIPEGYSVSREKKERFSLILESASTNQTSMYLCASSELSGGTYNEQFFGPGTRLTVL.

This clonotype has a count of ten or more. The CDR3 is CASSLEGPFGSQFF. CDR3 in DNA: TGTGCCAGCAGCTTAGAGGGCCCCTTCGGATCGCAGTTCTTC. The chain combines TRBV7-2 with TRBJ2-1; D is uncertain. CDR1 SGHTA and CDR2 FQGNSA come from the germline V gene. This CDR3 region has 14 residues. Trimming removed 1 base from V and 12 bases from J, with 16 bases in between.

This clonotype has at least ten counts. The J gene is TRBJ2-1, the V gene TRBV29-1; D assignment may be TRBD1 or TRBD2 (6 bases each). The CDR3 has 16 amino acids. Germline CDR1 reads SQVTM; CDR2 reads ANQGSEA. The V end was cut by 3 bases, the J end by 7 bases, with 22 bases between. CDR3 bases: TGCAGCGTTGAGGGGGTAGGGGGGTCATATAGGAATGAGCAGTTCTTC. The encoded protein is CSVEGVGGSYRNEQFF.

The V and J genes are TRBV27 and TRBJ2-7; D is ambiguous. The germline V gene has CDR1 MNHEY and CDR2 SMNVEV (reference sequence). The CDR3 consists of 10 residues. V lost 8 bases and J lost 6, with 8 bases in between. This CDR3 reads CASLSPEQYF. DNA for the CDR3: TGTGCCAGCCTGTCCCCCGAGCAGTACTTC.

The CDR3 DNA follows: TGTGCCAGCAGTTACTCGAATGCGGGAGTTCCAGATACGCAGTATTTT. Translating it yields CASSYSNAGVPDTQYF. This chain links TRBV6-5 with TRBJ2-3; 7 bases match TRBD2. The V and J ends lost 0 bases and 4 bases, in that order; junction bases with no gene match: 7. The CDR3 extends over 16 amino acids. CDR1 and CDR2 from the germline V gene are MNHEY and SVGAGI.

The chain joins TRBV20-1 to TRBJ1-1; D call uncertain. There are 12 residues in the CDR3. The V and J ends lost 4 bases and 6 bases respectively, with 12 bases between them. Germline CDR1 reads DFQATT; CDR2 reads SNEGSKA (reference sequence). The CDR3 loop is CSAMGVWAEAFF. The DNA for the CDR3 is TGCAGTGCTATGGGAGTTTGGGCTGAAGCTTTCTTT.

The CDR3 DNA sequence: TGTGCCAGCAGCCAAGGATACAGGGGCCATGAGCAGTTCTTC. Its protein product is CASSQGYRGHEQFF. The gene calls are TRBV3-1 and TRBJ2-1; TRBD1 aligns across 7 bases. Unmatched junction bases numbered 5, after V lost 1 base and J lost 8 bases. The CDR3 is made up of 14 amino acids. Germline CDR1 LGHDT, CDR2 YNNKEL (reference sequence).

This clonotype was seen many times. The chain links TRBV29-1 to TRBJ2-7; 7 positions match TRBD1. The V gene end was trimmed by 4 bases and the J gene end by 1 base; junction bases not matched to a gene: 4. CDR1 and CDR2 from the germline V gene are SQVTM and ANQGSEA. CDR3 length: 13 residues. The CDR3 nucleotides are TGCAGCGTTGGAGGGACAGCTTCCTACGAGCAGTACTTC. Translated: CSVGGTASYEQYF.

This chain joins TRBV5-6 and TRBJ2-1; TRBD2 matches at 7 bases. The CDR3 is 16 amino acids. Losses at the gene ends were 0 bases for V and 2 bases for J; bases not matched to a gene: 5. The germline V gene encodes CDR1 SGHDT and CDR2 YYEEEE. This CDR3 is CASSLDGTITYNEQFF. In nucleotides, the CDR3 is TGTGCCAGCAGCTTGGACGGGACTATAACCTACAATGAGCAGTTCTTC.

The CDR3 region is CASSTPGRIFTDQPQHF. DNA of the CDR3: TGTGCCAGTAGTACTCCAGGTAGAATTTTTACGGATCAGCCCCAGCATTTT. V is TRBV19 and J is TRBJ1-5, with D uncertain. The V and J ends lost 4 bases and 5 bases respectively, with 21 bases between them. The CDR3 is 17 amino acids. Germline V lookup: CDR1 LNHDA, CDR2 SQIVND (reference sequence). Filled out from reference TRBV19 and TRBJ1-5, the complete variable domain reads DGGITQSPKYLFRKEGQNVTLSCEQNLNHDAMYWYRQDPGQGLRLIYYSQIVNDFQKGDIAEGYSVSREKKESFPLTVTSAQKNPTAFYLCASSTPGRIFTDQPQHFGDGTRLSIL.

This clonotype was counted between two and nine times. V gene TRBV7-9 combines with J gene TRBJ2-7; no clear D gene. This CDR3 comprises 14 residues. CDR1 is SEHNR and CDR2 is FQNEAQ in the germline V gene (reference sequence). Deletions cut 4 bases from V and 0 bases from J, with 10 bases between. This chain's CDR3 is CASSYMAGSYEQYF. Written as DNA, the CDR3 is TGTGCCAGCAGCTACATGGCCGGCTCCTACGAGCAGTACTTC.

This clonotype has ten or more counts. The genes are TRBV7-3 and TRBJ1-1, with a weak D call TRBD1 (5 bases). This CDR3 contains 14 residues. Germline-derived CDR1 and CDR2 are SGHTA and FQGTGA. The V end lost 5 bases, the J end lost 1 base, and 11 bases lay between the germline ends. CDR3 in amino acids: CASSGGTANTEAFF. The CDR3 coding sequence is TGTGCCAGCAGCGGGGGGACCGCGAACACTGAAGCTTTCTTT. The full variable domain, in which reference TRBV7-3 and TRBJ1-1 provide the parts outside the CDR3, is GAGVSQTPSNKVTEKGKYVELRCDPISGHTALYWYRQSLGQGPEFLIYFQGTGAADDSGLPNDRFFAVRPEGSVSTLKIQRTERGDSAVYLCASSGGTANTEAFFGQGTRLTVV.

This clonotype occurred a few times. The chain recombines TRBV4-2 with TRBJ1-6, with D uncertain. Germline loops: CDR1 LGHNA, CDR2 YNFKEQ. Trimming shortened V by 0 bases and J by 5 bases, and 5 bases separated the two germline ends. The CDR3 contains 14 residues. DNA of the CDR3: TGTGCCAGCAGCCAAGATCGGGATAATTCACCCCTCCACTTT. Protein product: CASSQDRDNSPLHF.

The chain uses TRBV20-1 and TRBJ2-3; D ambiguous. The CDR3 totals 13 residues. V lost 6 bases and J lost 1, with 11 bases in between. Per germline, CDR1 DFQATT and CDR2 SNEGSKA (reference sequence). The CDR3 bases are TGCAGTGCCCCAAAGACGGGCACAGATACGCAGTATTTT. Amino acid sequence: CSAPKTGTDTQYF.

The V call is TRBV12-3 or TRBV12-4, the J call TRBJ2-7; D perhaps matches TRBD2 (5 bases). The CDR3 is 13 amino acids. The V and J ends lost 2 bases and 5 bases respectively, with 10 bases between them. The CDR3 DNA sequence: TGTGCCAGCAGTTTAATGCTGGGAGACGAGCAGTACTTC. Amino acid sequence: CASSLMLGDEQYF.

This chain joins TRBV4-3 and TRBJ2-3, with 12 positions matching TRBD2. CDR1 LGHNA and CDR2 YSLEER come from the germline V gene. The CDR3 totals 16 residues. The V segment lost 0 bases and the J segment 8 bases; nucleotides outside the gene matches: 6. This chain's CDR3 is CASSQDLAGGFGTQYF. Here the CDR3 DNA reads TGCGCCAGCAGCCAAGACCTAGCGGGGGGGTTCGGTACGCAGTATTTT.

This clonotype was counted a few times. The V gene is TRBV20-1, the J gene TRBJ2-1, with D tentatively TRBD2 (6 bases). V shed 4 bases and J shed 4 bases, with 14 bases lying between them. Per the germline V gene, CDR1 is DFQATT and CDR2 is SNEGSKA (reference sequence). This CDR3 is built from 14 residues. The CDR3 protein is CSATPSGPYNEQFF. The CDR3 bases are TGCAGTGCTACCCCAAGCGGGCCTTACAATGAGCAGTTCTTC.

This clonotype came up many times. One end of the junction varies from germline; a read error may be responsible. The V gene is TRBV6-6, the J gene TRBJ2-1, with D hard to call. Germline loops: CDR1 MNHNY, CDR2 SVGAGI (reference sequence). This CDR3 is 13 amino acids long. The CDR3 region is CASTRDSYNEQFF. For the CDR3, the DNA is TGCGCCAGCACAAGGGACTCCTACAATGAGCAGTTCTTC.

This clonotype came up a few times. The chain carries TRBV6-1 and TRBJ1-2, with D hard to call. From germline, CDR1 is MNHNS and CDR2 SASEGT. The CDR3 has 12 amino acids. Trimming shortened V by 7 bases and J by 7 bases, and 13 bases separated the two germline ends. CDR3 loop: CASTQASVGYTF. The DNA of the CDR3 is TGTGCCAGCACTCAAGCCTCTGTTGGCTACACCTTC.

The chain combines TRBV29-1 with TRBJ2-1; 11 bases map to TRBD2. V lost 6 bases and J lost 3; bases outside the gene matches: 16. Germline assignment: CDR1 SQVTM and CDR2 ANQGSEA. The CDR3 spans 18 residues. CDR3 amino acids: CSVELFSGGAGSYNEQFF. The CDR3 DNA sequence: TGCAGCGTCGAACTATTTAGCGGGGGGGCCGGTAGCTACAATGAGCAGTTCTTC.

The chain carries TRBV7-2 and TRBJ2-7, with D tentatively TRBD1 (7 bases). This CDR3 has 12 amino acids. The V end lost 4 bases, the J end lost 9 bases, and 13 bases lay between the germline ends. Germline V gene lookup returns CDR1 SGHTA and CDR2 FQGNSA. The DNA of the CDR3 is TGTGCCAGCAGCTCCCAGGGGGGCGTGCAGTACTTC. It is translated as CASSSQGGVQYF.

This clonotype was seen more than once but under ten times. The J gene is TRBJ2-5, the V gene TRBV30; D unresolved. The CDR3 has 11 residues. Germline lookup yields CDR1 GTSNPN and CDR2 SVGIG (reference sequence). Trimming removed 3 bases at V and 7 bases at J, with 9 bases between. The CDR3 spells CAWRTMGTQYF. In DNA, the CDR3 is TGTGCCTGGAGGACGATGGGGACCCAGTACTTC.

This chain links TRBV20-1 with TRBJ1-2; 12 bases fit TRBD1. The CDR3 runs 16 residues. Germline CDR1 is DFQATT and CDR2 is SNEGSKA (reference sequence). The V and J ends lost 3 bases and 4 bases, in that order; junction bases with no gene match: 9. The CDR3 spells CSASPAGTGGGYGYTF. CDR3 sequence (DNA): TGCAGTGCTAGCCCGGCCGGGACAGGGGGCGGCTATGGCTACACCTTC.